Sequencing of this T cell receptor beta chain was carried out in a study of blood T cell repertoires in COVID-19. Overall study context: COVID-19 samples collected from the United States, Italy and Spain covered acute and convalescent phases. PBMCs, B-cell-depleted T cells, or T cells provided the cDNA or gDNA that made up the material.

Per the original methods: Counts of nucleated cells, estimated from reference gene primer amplification, were obtained. Libraries were prepared by immunoSEQ multiplex PCR; TCRdb keeps only in-frame clonotypes and omits some of them. V, J and clone size derive from that table, while D and trimming were established from the DNA sequence. The sample consists of roughly 280,000 clones, 70% to 90% of them appearing once. Germline V CDR1 and CDR2: LGHNA, YSLEER. CDR3 length equals 17 residues. V lost 4 bases, J lost 1 base, and 7 bases stayed unmatched. The chain recombines TRBV4-3 with TRBJ2-1; 10 bases are a match to TRBD2. This clonotype originated in a man between 18 and 29 years old with active or convalescent COVID-19. Source material: peripheral blood. As DNA, the CDR3 is TGCGCCAGCAGCCCAGAACCAGCGGGAGGGTCCTACAATGAGCAGTTCTTC. This sequence encodes CASSPEPAGGSYNEQFF.